This passage covers 26 T cell receptor beta chains from one sample sequenced in a study of blood T cell repertoires in COVID-19. Only in-frame clones appear in the TCRdb table, and some are missing; sequencing was by immunoSEQ multiplex PCR. This sample has under 200,000 clones, with around nine tenths found just once. Sequences were obtained from peripheral blood. The receptors come from a man between 18 and 35 years old with active or convalescent COVID-19.

The chain carries TRBV4-1 and TRBJ1-5; D gene unclear. Per germline, CDR1 MGHRA and CDR2 YSYEKL. V lost 1 base, J lost 5 bases, and 9 bases lay in between. This CDR3 has 14 amino acids. The CDR3 DNA reads TGCGCCAGCAGCCAAGTCGCAGGCGATCAGCCCCAGCATTTT. It specifies CASSQVAGDQPQHF.

The CDR3 protein is CASSQYAGTGEPYEQYF. The CDR3 region has the DNA TGTGCCAGCAGCCAATACGCCGGGACAGGAGAACCCTACGAGCAGTACTTC. The V and J genes are TRBV3-1 (or the pseudogene TRBV3-2) and TRBJ2-7; 8 positions agree with TRBD1. In germline, CDR1 is LGHDT, CDR2 YNNKEL (reference sequence). The CDR3 is 17 residues long. Losses at the gene ends were 2 bases for V and 2 bases for J; bases not matched to a gene: 11.

The table lists this clone with a few counts. The chain recombines TRBV5-6 with TRBJ2-1; the D gene is possibly TRBD1 (5 bases). Germline V gene sequence: CDR1 SGHDT, CDR2 YYEEEE. This CDR3 contains 13 residues. V gave up 0 bases and J gave up 7 bases, with 8 bases separating them. CDR3 bases: TGTGCCAGCAGCTTGGAGGGGCCTAATGAGCAGTTCTTC. This codes for CASSLEGPNEQFF.

V and J are TRBV18 and TRBJ2-7; no firm D call. The CDR3 is 13 amino acids. Germline values: CDR1 KGHSH, CDR2 LQKENI. The V and J ends lost 1 base and 3 bases respectively, with 7 bases between them. The CDR3: CASSPRGDYEQYF. CDR3 in DNA: TGTGCCAGCTCACCACGAGGCGACTACGAGCAGTACTTC. The full variable domain, completed using reference TRBV18 and TRBJ2-7, is NAGVMQNPRHLVRRRGQEARLRCSPMKGHSHVYWYRQLPEEGLKFMVYLQKENIIDESGMPKERFSAEFPKEGPSILRIQQVVRGDSAAYFCASSPRGDYEQYFGPGTRLTVT.

This chain connects TRBV4-2 to TRBJ2-3, with no clear D. In germline, CDR1 is LGHNA, CDR2 YNFKEQ. The CDR3 covers 14 residues. Trimming took 3 bases from V and 2 from J, leaving 9 bases between them. CDR3 in amino acids: CASSHGEITDTQYF. The DNA for the CDR3 is TGTGCCAGCAGCCACGGAGAGATCACAGATACGCAGTATTTT.

V is TRBV3-1 (or the pseudogene TRBV3-2) and J is TRBJ1-4; 8 bases agree with TRBD1. CDR3 size: 16 residues. Germline V CDR1 and CDR2: LGHDT, YNNKEL (reference sequence). V shed 4 bases, J shed 5 bases, and the junction held 9 bases outside the gene matches. In DNA form, the CDR3 reads TGTGCCAGCAGCCCGACTCCGGGACAGGACAATGAAAAACTGTTTTTT. Translated: CASSPTPGQDNEKLFF.

This rearrangement joins TRBV7-2 to TRBJ1-2; 7 positions agree with TRBD1. V shed 4 bases and J 4 bases; nucleotides not matched to a gene: 9. Germline V gene sequence: CDR1 SGHTA, CDR2 FQGNSA. This CDR3 contains 15 residues. The CDR3 bases are TGTGCCAGCAGCTCCTCGACAGGGCTACCCTATGGCTACACCTTC. Its protein product is CASSSSTGLPYGYTF. The full variable domain, with the rest looked up from reference TRBV7-2 and TRBJ1-2, is GAGVSQSPSNKVTEKGKDVELRCDPISGHTALYWYRQSLGQGLEFLIYFQGNSAPDKSGLPSDRFSAERTGGSVSTLTIQRTQQEDSAVYLCASSSSTGLPYGYTFGSGTRLTVV.

The chain combines TRBV2 with TRBJ2-1; possibly TRBD1 for D (8 bases). Germline CDR1 reads SNHLY; CDR2 reads FYNNEI. The V and J ends lost 4 bases and 6 bases respectively, with 13 bases between them. The CDR3 length is 14 residues. CDR3 protein: CASSGTGTINEQFF. The DNA for the CDR3 is TGTGCCAGCAGTGGGACAGGGACTATCAATGAGCAGTTCTTC.

This clone is a singleton in its sample. The chain is built from TRBV19 and TRBJ1-1; TRBD1 might be the D (5 bases). V was shortened by 10 bases and J by 7 bases, with 13 bases between the two germline ends. CDR3 length: 11 residues. Germline V gives CDR1 LNHDA, CDR2 SQIVND (reference sequence). The CDR3 here is CATHAQGEAFF. The CDR3 DNA sequence: TGTGCCACTCACGCCCAGGGTGAAGCTTTCTTT.

The chain has TRBV5-1 and TRBJ2-1, with 7 positions matching TRBD1. Germline V gene data show CDR1 as SGHRS and CDR2 as YFSETQ. After removal of 4 bases from V and 4 bases from J, the junction contained 5 bases not matched to a gene. The CDR3 is 14 amino acids. The CDR3 sequence is CASSQGDRYNEQFF. In DNA, the CDR3 is TGCGCCAGCAGCCAGGGGGACAGATACAATGAGCAGTTCTTC.

The chain has TRBV4-1 and TRBJ1-4, with 9 bases lining up with TRBD1. V was clipped by 1 base and J by 5 bases; unmatched bases: 5. Looked up from germline, CDR1 is MGHRA and CDR2 is YSYEKL. This CDR3 has 16 amino acids. This CDR3 is CASSQARTGANEKLFF. CDR3 sequence (DNA): TGCGCCAGCAGCCAAGCCCGGACAGGGGCCAATGAAAAACTGTTTTTT.

The gene calls are TRBV6-6 and TRBJ1-1; D is unclear. CDR1 MNHNY and CDR2 SVGAGI come from the germline V gene (reference sequence). The CDR3 has 14 amino acids. V lost 0 bases and J 1 base, leaving 6 bases between the germline ends. The CDR3 nucleotides read TGTGCCAGCAGTTACTCGCACGGGAACACTGAAGCTTTCTTT. Encoded protein: CASSYSHGNTEAFF.

The V call is TRBV5-1, the J call TRBJ2-1; 14 bases match TRBD2. This CDR3 has 15 residues. CDR1 and CDR2 from the germline V gene are SGHRS and YFSETQ. V dropped 6 bases and J dropped 5; count of bases not matched to a gene: 4. The CDR3 bases are TGCGCCAGCACGGGACTAGCGGGAGTCAACAATGAGCAGTTCTTC. It is translated as CASTGLAGVNNEQFF. The full variable domain, rest sourced from reference TRBV5-1 and TRBJ2-1, is KAGVTQTPRYLIKTRGQQVTLSCSPISGHRSVSWYQQTPGQGLQFLFEYFSETQRNKGNFPGRFSGRQFSNSRSEMNVSTLELGDSALYLCASTGLAGVNNEQFFGPGTRLTVL.

The chain employs TRBV5-8 and TRBJ2-3, with TRBD2 matching 11 bases. CDR1 and CDR2 (germline): SGHTS, YDEGEE. The CDR3 runs 17 residues. Losses at the gene ends were 3 bases for V and 2 bases for J; bases not matched to a gene: 8. The CDR3: CASSSGVAGGITDTQYF. The CDR3 bases are TGTGCCAGCAGCTCCGGAGTAGCGGGGGGGATCACAGATACGCAGTATTTT.

This rearrangement joins TRBV10-3 to TRBJ1-1, with D tentatively TRBD1 (5 bases). Germline values: CDR1 ENHRY, CDR2 SYGVKD. The CDR3 contains 14 residues. V was trimmed by 1 base and J by 4 bases, leaving 10 bases between them. This CDR3 is CAISEYEGATEAFF. For the CDR3, the DNA is TGTGCCATCAGTGAGTATGAAGGGGCCACTGAAGCTTTCTTT.

CDR3 protein: CASSPQGVDQPQHF. Here the CDR3 DNA reads TGCGCCAGCAGCCCACAGGGAGTCGATCAGCCCCAGCATTTT. V gene TRBV5-1 combines with J gene TRBJ1-5, with D tentatively TRBD1 (6 bases). Trimming left V 4 bases short and J 5 bases short, with 13 bases between. The CDR3 sequence is 14 residues long. Germline V gives CDR1 SGHRS, CDR2 YFSETQ.

V usage is TRBV5-6 and J usage is TRBJ1-4; no clear D gene. The length of the CDR3 is 14 residues. Trimming removed 4 bases from V and 0 bases from J, with 7 bases in between. CDR1 is SGHDT, CDR2 YYEEEE, per germline. CDR3 coding DNA: TGTGCCAGCAGCCCCAAATCAACTAATGAAAAACTGTTTTTT. The encoded protein is CASSPKSTNEKLFF.

V usage is TRBV6-5 and J usage is TRBJ1-2; D possibly corresponds to TRBD1 (6 bases). Germline loops: CDR1 MNHEY, CDR2 SVGAGI. The CDR3 length is 12 residues. V shed 7 bases and J shed 6 bases, with 12 bases lying between them. Written as DNA, the CDR3 is TGTGCCAGCACCAAGAGGGGGAATGGCTACACCTTC. Its translation: CASTKRGNGYTF.

The chain combines TRBV30 with TRBJ1-1, with D uncertain. Germline CDR1 and CDR2: GTSNPN and SVGIG (reference sequence). This CDR3 contains 12 residues. V gave up 1 base and J gave up 11 bases, with 14 bases separating them. Here the CDR3 DNA reads TGTGCCTGGAGTGATTGGCCCGGCGGTGCTTTCTTT. This encodes CAWSDWPGGAFF.

This rearrangement joins TRBV27 to TRBJ2-2; 7 bases align to TRBD2. V dropped 3 bases and J dropped 2; count of bases not matched to a gene: 6. The CDR3 has 16 amino acids. Germline assignment: CDR1 MNHEY and CDR2 SMNVEV (reference sequence). In DNA, the CDR3 is TGTGCCAGCAGTTTTCAAGCGGGATTTAACACCGGGGAGCTGTTTTTT. Encoded protein: CASSFQAGFNTGELFF.

This chain uses TRBV5-1 with TRBJ1-1, with D possibly being TRBD1 (5 bases). The CDR3 has 14 residues. CDR1 is SGHRS and CDR2 is YFSETQ in the germline V gene. V lost 4 bases and J lost 2, with 12 bases in between. CDR3 sequence: CASSTDSANTEAFF. Here the CDR3 DNA reads TGCGCCAGCAGCACTGACAGTGCCAACACTGAAGCTTTCTTT.

The V gene is TRBV12-3 or TRBV12-4, the J gene TRBJ1-5; TRBD1 might be the D (5 bases). V lost 3 bases and J 6 bases, leaving 9 bases between the germline ends. This CDR3 has 13 residues. The CDR3 protein is CASSFRGGQPQHF. The CDR3 DNA is TGTGCCAGCAGTTTTAGGGGCGGTCAGCCCCAGCATTTT.

The rearrangement joins TRBV7-8 to TRBJ2-3; TRBD1 might be the D (7 bases). Trimming took off 1 base at V and 4 bases at J, with 9 bases between the two ends. CDR3 length: 14 amino acids. The germline V gene encodes CDR1 SGHVS and CDR2 FQNEAQ. The CDR3 region is CASSLGRGADTQYF. The CDR3 DNA reads TGTGCCAGCAGCTTAGGCAGGGGGGCAGATACGCAGTATTTT.

On this clone: This sample also contains other DNA sequences that code for the same CDR3. The chain joins TRBV6-5 to TRBJ2-1; TRBD2 might be the D (5 bases). V was clipped by 5 bases and J by 3 bases, with 8 bases between them. The CDR3 is 13 residues long. Germline V CDR1 and CDR2: MNHEY, SVGAGI. CDR3 sequence (DNA): TGTGCCAGCAGTCGAGGGAGCTACAATGAGCAGTTCTTC. Its translation: CASSRGSYNEQFF.

This chain uses TRBV6-5 with TRBJ2-1; possible D gene TRBD1, 5 bases. Looked up from germline, CDR1 is MNHEY and CDR2 is SVGAGI. V lost 6 bases to trimming and J lost 10 bases, with 13 bases between them. The CDR3 extends over 12 amino acids. CDR3 loop: CASSPPGWEQFF. The CDR3 DNA follows: TGTGCCAGCAGCCCCCCAGGGTGGGAGCAGTTCTTC.

This clone was observed a single time. The rearrangement uses TRBV19 and TRBJ1-6; possibly TRBD1 for D (6 bases). Trimming removed 3 bases at V and 8 bases at J, with 20 bases between. Germline loops: CDR1 LNHDA, CDR2 SQIVND (reference sequence). The CDR3 contains 17 residues. CDR3 in amino acids: CASSIGLRRGNYSPLHF. The CDR3 bases are TGTGCCAGTAGTATTGGCCTCCGCAGGGGCAATTATTCACCCCTCCACTTT.